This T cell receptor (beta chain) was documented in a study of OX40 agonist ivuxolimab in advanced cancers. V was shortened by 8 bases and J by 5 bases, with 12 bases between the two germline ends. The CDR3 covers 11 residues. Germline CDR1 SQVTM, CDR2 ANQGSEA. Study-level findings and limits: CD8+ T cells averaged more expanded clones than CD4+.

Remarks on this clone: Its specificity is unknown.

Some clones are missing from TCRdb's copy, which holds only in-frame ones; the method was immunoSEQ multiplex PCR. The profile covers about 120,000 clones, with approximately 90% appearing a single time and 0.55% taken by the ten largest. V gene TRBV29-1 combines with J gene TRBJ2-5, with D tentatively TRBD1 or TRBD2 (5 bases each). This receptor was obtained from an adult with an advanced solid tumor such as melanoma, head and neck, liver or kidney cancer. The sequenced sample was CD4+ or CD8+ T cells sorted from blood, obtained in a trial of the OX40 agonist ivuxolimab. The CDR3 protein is CSSRGPETQYF. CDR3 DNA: TGCAGCTCCCGGGGACCGGAGACCCAGTACTTC.